What follows describes a single T cell receptor (beta chain). Using immunoSEQ multiplex PCR, the repertoire was profiled, and TCRdb retains in-frame clones only, with some absent. The top ten clones hold around 9.1% of a sample with tens of thousands of clones, 60% to 75% of them seen once. The data are from a study of cytotoxic CD8 clonotypes in ibrutinib-treated CLL. This CDR3 is 11 amino acids long. The germline V gene has CDR1 MNHNS and CDR2 SASEGT. Trimming pared 7 bases from V and 0 bases from J, leaving 3 bases between. The origin of this receptor is a human donor with chronic lymphocytic leukemia. V gene TRBV6-1 combines with J gene TRBJ1-1; D unclear. The sequences come from PBMCs, collected at disease progression, from a patient treated with ibrutinib. Here the CDR3 reads CASKVNTEAFF. The CDR3 nucleotides read TGTGCCAGCAAAGTGAACACTGAAGCTTTCTTT.